A selection of T cell receptor beta chains follows, all from one sample in a study of cytomegalovirus exposure and HLA in healthy donors. The method was immunoSEQ multiplex PCR; TCRdb's version includes in-frame clones alone and lacks a portion of them. The table lists under 130,000 clones, about four fifths of them singletons. Sequenced: PBMCs. These receptors came from a man younger than 40 in good health and CMV-seronegative. Each CDR3 is given without its conserved first and last residue. A D gene is named only where the DNA matches it firmly.

TRBD1,TRBV18,ASSAGTGADEQY
.,TRBV9,ASSVGYLGAGDYGYT
.,TRBV2,ASSESVGGTEAF
.,TRBV19,ASSMTGATEAF
.,TRBV2,ASSQDSNYGYT
.,TRBV4-1,ASSHEQGRPDTQY
.,TRBV7-8,ASSLGGYGYT
.,TRBV18,ASSPRQTYEQY
.,TRBV19,ASSMRSLTQPQH
.,TRBV19,ASNREYSGNTIY
.,TRBV6-5,ASSYSSGGSYGYT
.,TRBV19,ASSRRTETYNEQF
.,TRBV7-2,ASSYLAGVGYT
.,TRBV28,ASSLQGQLRNTIY
.,TRBV5-1,ASSGDSYEQY
.,TRBV30,AWSGLGGASTEAF
TRBD2,TRBV27,ASSLIGGGRETQY
TRBD1,TRBV29-1,SVEDRGRGPGYGYT
.,TRBV7-2,ASSASDRSSYNEQF
TRBD1,TRBV5-8,ASSQGARGQETQY
TRBD2,TRBV30,AFGTSGTTDTQY
.,TRBV11-2,ASSVRVVYGYT
.,TRBV6-5,ASRTRRGGTEAF